These 14 T cell receptor beta chains were all obtained from the same sample, sequenced in a study of cytomegalovirus exposure and HLA in healthy donors. The primer mix had 60 Vbeta and 13 Jbeta primers. Generated by immunoSEQ multiplex PCR, the TCRdb table keeps only in-frame clones and is missing some. The sample carries 65,000 to 85,000 clones, approximately 90% recorded once. The sequenced sample consisted of PBMCs. The receptors were gathered from a woman aged 25-40 years in good health and CMV-seronegative.

V is TRBV6-1 and J is TRBJ2-2; possible D gene TRBD1, 5 bases. V was pared by 0 bases and J by 3 bases, with 5 bases between. In germline, CDR1 is MNHNS, CDR2 SASEGT. The CDR3 length is 14 residues. CDR3 in amino acids: CASSEAGHTGELFF. In nucleotides, the CDR3 is TGTGCCAGCAGTGAAGCGGGGCACACCGGGGAGCTGTTTTTT.

This clone has a single count. V gene TRBV28 combines with J gene TRBJ2-1; 7 bases are a match to TRBD2. Germline V gene sequence: CDR1 MDHEN, CDR2 SYDVKM. With V trimmed by 4 bases and J by 6 bases, 9 bases remained unmatched. CDR3 size: 15 residues. The CDR3 region is CASSSGREIGNEQFF. The CDR3 DNA follows: TGTGCCAGCAGTTCGGGGCGGGAGATTGGCAATGAGCAGTTCTTC.

In this sample, this clone turned up a few times. The genes are TRBV28 and TRBJ2-6; 8 bases are a match to TRBD1. Germline V gene data show CDR1 as MDHEN and CDR2 as SYDVKM. The ends lost 4 bases at V and 2 bases at J; junction bases unmatched: 1. The CDR3 loop spans 15 amino acids. The CDR3 protein is CASSSQGAGANVLTF. The CDR3 region has the DNA TGTGCCAGCAGTTCACAGGGGGCTGGGGCCAACGTCCTGACTTTC.

This rearrangement joins TRBV12-5 to TRBJ1-3, with TRBD1 matching 8 bases. The CDR3 sequence is 14 residues long. V shed 4 bases and J 4 bases; nucleotides not matched to a gene: 3. From germline, CDR1 is LGHNT and CDR2 FRNRAP. CDR3 DNA: TGTGCTAGTGGTTCGCAGGGGGCGGGAAACACCATATATTTT. The encoded protein is CASGSQGAGNTIYF. The full variable domain, with the rest looked up from reference TRBV12-5 and TRBJ1-3, is DARVTQTPRHKVTEMGQEVTMRCQPILGHNTVFWYRQTMMQGLELLAYFRNRAPLDDSGMPKDRFSAEMPDATLATLKIQPSEPRDSAVYFCASGSQGAGNTIYFGEGSWLTVV.

This sequence joins TRBV27 and TRBJ2-7; perhaps TRBD2 as D (6 bases). This CDR3 is 15 amino acids long. Trimming took off 2 bases at V and 5 bases at J, with 16 bases between the two ends. Germline V gene sequence: CDR1 MNHEY, CDR2 SMNVEV (reference sequence). The CDR3 sequence: CASSLGRPGPNEQYF. CDR3 DNA sequence: TGTGCCAGCAGTTTAGGGAGGCCGGGCCCCAACGAGCAGTACTTC.

This clone was seen only once. The gene calls are TRBV5-8 and TRBJ1-1; TRBD1 is a possible D gene (6 bases). Trimming pared 0 bases from V and 5 bases from J, leaving 14 bases between. The V gene's germline CDR1 is SGHTS and CDR2 YDEGEE. The CDR3 length is 15 residues. The DNA for the CDR3 is TGTGCCAGCAGCTTGGGTAACAGGGATGTTACTGAAGCTTTCTTT. Translating gives CASSLGNRDVTEAFF.

The chain joins TRBV19 to TRBJ1-2; maybe TRBD1 (5 bases). Germline CDR1 and CDR2: LNHDA and SQIVND (reference sequence). Trimming pared 9 bases from V and 4 bases from J, leaving 21 bases between. This CDR3 comprises 15 residues. The DNA of the CDR3 is TGTGCCAGCGCCCAACGGGGCAGGGAGGGCTATGGCTACACCTTC. Translated: CASAQRGREGYGYTF.

The V call is TRBV21-1, the J call TRBJ2-7; the table's D call TRBD2 went unverified against the DNA. TRBV21-1 is termed a pseudogene. This CDR3 contains 10 residues. The DNA for the CDR3 is TGTGCCAGCAGCACTTACGAGCAGTACTTC. Translating it yields CASSTYEQYF.

The V gene is TRBV11-3, the J gene TRBJ1-2; 10 bases are shared with TRBD1. Germline CDR1 and CDR2: SGHNT and YENEEA. J was trimmed by 8 bases and V by 5 bases; bases with no gene match: 8. The CDR3 loop spans 14 amino acids. CDR3 region: CASSRGTGVWGYTF. The CDR3 DNA sequence: TGTGCCAGCAGCCGGGGGACAGGGGTTTGGGGCTACACCTTC.

The chain has TRBV19 and TRBJ2-5; 8 bases map to TRBD2. The V segment lost 4 bases and the J segment 4 bases; nucleotides outside the gene matches: 11. Germline-derived CDR1 and CDR2 are LNHDA and SQIVND (reference sequence). CDR3 length equals 16 residues. The CDR3 reads CASSNYPGLVRETQYF. CDR3 DNA: TGTGCCAGTAGTAACTACCCGGGACTAGTTCGAGAGACCCAGTACTTC.

The chain carries TRBV28 and TRBJ2-5, with 9 bases aligning to TRBD2. The V gene's germline CDR1 is MDHEN and CDR2 SYDVKM. The V segment lost 5 bases and the J segment 1 base; nucleotides outside the gene matches: 8. This CDR3 comprises 16 residues. The CDR3 DNA reads TGTGCCAGCAGTGCCCCTTATAGCGGGAGCCAAGAGACCCAGTACTTC. Amino acids: CASSAPYSGSQETQYF.

This clone was recorded only once. The chain joins TRBV6-6 to TRBJ1-5; TRBD1 matches 8 bases. This CDR3 has 15 amino acids. Trimming removed 5 bases from V and 7 bases from J; junction bases left unmatched: 10. Germline V lookup: CDR1 MNHNY, CDR2 SVGAGI (reference sequence). In DNA, the CDR3 is TGTGCCAGCAGTCCCAGGACAGGGCCGGTCCAGCCCCAGCATTTT. It encodes CASSPRTGPVQPQHF.

V and J are TRBV27 and TRBJ2-3; D remains ambiguous. The CDR3 runs to 14 residues. Germline V CDR1 and CDR2: MNHEY, SMNVEV (reference sequence). V was shortened by 0 bases and J by 3 bases, with 7 bases between the two germline ends. This CDR3 reads CASSLSDITDTQYF. CDR3 DNA: TGTGCCAGCAGTTTATCCGACATTACAGATACGCAGTATTTT.

The CDR3, as DNA: TGCGCCAGCACCCCCGGGACAGGGGGATTCGAGCAGTACTTC. Its protein is CASTPGTGGFEQYF. The V and J genes are TRBV10-1 and TRBJ2-7; TRBD1 matches at 11 bases. The length of the CDR3 is 14 residues. Trimming cost V 7 bases and J 6 bases; bases outside gene matches: 8. From germline, CDR1 is WNHNN and CDR2 SYGVQD (reference sequence).